This TCR beta chain was sequenced during a study of blood T cell repertoires in COVID-19. Trimming cost V 0 bases and J 4 bases, with 15 bases left between them. Germline-derived CDR1 and CDR2 are ENHRY and SYGVKD. This CDR3 is 16 amino acids long. Some clones are missing from TCRdb's copy, which holds only in-frame ones; the method was immunoSEQ multiplex PCR. This sample has approximately 150,000 clones, with about 88% found just once. V usage is TRBV10-3 and J usage is TRBJ1-2, with a tentative D call TRBD1 (5 bases). The sequence was obtained from a man aged 40-55 years with acute or convalescent COVID-19. Sequences were obtained from peripheral blood. CDR3 region: CAISESIAGSAYGYTF. The CDR3 DNA is TGTGCCATCAGTGAGTCGATAGCAGGGTCGGCCTATGGCTACACCTTC.